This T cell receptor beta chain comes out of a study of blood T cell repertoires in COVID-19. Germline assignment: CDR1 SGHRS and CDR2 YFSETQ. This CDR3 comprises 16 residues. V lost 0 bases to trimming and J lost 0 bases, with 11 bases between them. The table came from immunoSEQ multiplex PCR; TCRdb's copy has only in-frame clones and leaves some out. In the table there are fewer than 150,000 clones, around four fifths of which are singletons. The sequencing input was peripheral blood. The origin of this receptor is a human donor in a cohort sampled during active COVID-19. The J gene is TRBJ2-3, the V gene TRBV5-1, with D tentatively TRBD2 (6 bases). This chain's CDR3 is CASSLGVEGSTDTQYF. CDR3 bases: TGCGCCAGCAGCTTGGGCGTGGAGGGAAGCACAGATACGCAGTATTTT.